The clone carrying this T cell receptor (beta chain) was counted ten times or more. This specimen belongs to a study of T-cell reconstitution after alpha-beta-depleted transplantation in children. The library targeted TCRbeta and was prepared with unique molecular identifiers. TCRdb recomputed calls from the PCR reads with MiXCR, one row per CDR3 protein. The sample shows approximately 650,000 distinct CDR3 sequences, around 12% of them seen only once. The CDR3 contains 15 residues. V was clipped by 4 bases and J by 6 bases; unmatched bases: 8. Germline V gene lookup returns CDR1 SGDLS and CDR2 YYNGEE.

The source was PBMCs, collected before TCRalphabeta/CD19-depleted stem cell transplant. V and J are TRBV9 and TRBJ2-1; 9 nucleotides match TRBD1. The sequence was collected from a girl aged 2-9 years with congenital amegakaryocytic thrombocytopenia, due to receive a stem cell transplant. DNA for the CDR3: TGTGCCAGCAGCCTTAACAGGGGGCCAGGCAATGAGCAGTTCTTC. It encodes CASSLNRGPGNEQFF.